The 9 T cell receptor beta chains given below trace back to one sample, sequenced in a study of T cells in Graves' hyperthyroidism and ophthalmopathy. RNA transcripts provided the source from which TCR beta CDR3 regions were amplified. TCR CDR3 underwent first-round RT-PCR with the HTBI primer set. TCRdb reprocessed the multiplex PCR reads via MiXCR and lists one record per CDR3 protein. The data show 550,000 to 800,000 distinct CDR3 sequences, 17% seen once. Sequenced: blood. These TCRs come from a man aged 50-60 years with Graves' hyperthyroidism.

This clonotype was picked up many times. This sequence joins TRBV20-1 and TRBJ2-7, with a possible D match to TRBD2 (6 bases). Germline V lookup: CDR1 DFQATT, CDR2 SNEGSKA (reference sequence). This CDR3 spans 14 amino acids. Trimming took 3 bases from V and 5 from J, leaving 17 bases between them. The DNA for the CDR3 is TGCAGTGCTAGTCGCGGGGCCGTATTGGACGAGCAGTACTTC. This translates into CSASRGAVLDEQYF.

This clonotype was detected ten times or more. The CDR3 DNA reads as TGTGCCAGCAGGCCCCAGACTAGCGGAAATGACAATGAGCAGTTCTTC. It is translated as CASRPQTSGNDNEQFF. The V gene is TRBV27, the J gene TRBJ2-1, with 9 bases matching TRBD2. With V trimmed by 6 bases and J by 5 bases, 11 bases remained unmatched. The germline V gene encodes CDR1 MNHEY and CDR2 SMNVEV (reference sequence). CDR3 length equals 16 residues.

The sample holds a few counts of this clonotype. Since a much larger clone is just one base distant, this may be a read error. This chain links TRBV7-8 with TRBJ1-1; D is undetermined. The CDR3 has 15 residues. Trimming took off 4 bases at V and 1 base at J, with 13 bases between the two ends. Germline V gene lookup returns CDR1 SGHVS and CDR2 FQNEAQ. The CDR3 protein is CASSSGISANTEAFF. The CDR3 DNA follows: TGTGCCAGCAGCTCGGGGATTTCAGCGAACACTGAAGCTTTCTTT.

At least ten counts were recorded for this clonotype. This chain links TRBV6-1 with TRBJ1-2, with D tentatively TRBD1 (5 bases). Germline V gives CDR1 MNHNS, CDR2 SASEGT. The CDR3 runs 14 residues. V shed 7 bases and J shed 7 bases, with 19 bases lying between them. DNA of the CDR3: TGTGCCAGCAACATGGACACCGGCTGGGGTGGCTACACCTTC. Its protein is CASNMDTGWGGYTF.

This clonotype has at least ten counts. CDR3 nucleotide sequence: TGTGCCAGCTCACCAGGGGAAGGTAAAGATACGCAGTATTTT. Protein sequence: CASSPGEGKDTQYF. The rearrangement links TRBV18 to TRBJ2-3; no clear D gene. The CDR3 is 14 amino acids. Germline-derived CDR1 and CDR2 are KGHSH and LQKENI. V shed 2 bases and J shed 5 bases, with 11 bases lying between them.

This clonotype has only a few counts. The V gene is TRBV4-2, the J gene TRBJ2-3; 12 bases are shared with TRBD2. The V gene's germline CDR1 is LGHNA and CDR2 YNFKEQ. J lost 5 bases, V lost 0 bases, and 3 bases had no gene match. The CDR3 contains 16 residues. CDR3 in amino acids: CASSQETSGSKDTQYF. CDR3 nucleotides: TGTGCCAGCAGCCAAGAGACTAGCGGGAGTAAAGATACGCAGTATTTT.

The chain uses TRBV7-6 and TRBJ1-1; D is uncertain. The CDR3 is made up of 14 amino acids. The V end lost 5 bases, the J end lost 3 bases, and 13 bases lay between the germline ends. Per the germline V gene, CDR1 is SGHVS and CDR2 is FNYEAQ. CDR3 in amino acids: CASSTYGVHTEAFF. CDR3 bases: TGTGCCAGCAGCACCTACGGAGTTCACACTGAAGCTTTCTTT.

The chain is built from TRBV7-6 and TRBJ2-7; D is possibly TRBD2 (5 bases). The germline V and J ends were trimmed by 5 bases and 2 bases, with 13 bases remaining between them. The CDR3 extends over 14 amino acids. Germline CDR1 and CDR2: SGHVS and FNYEAQ. The DNA of the CDR3 is TGTGCCAGCAGCCCCGACGGACTTCCCTACGAGCAGTACTTC. Translation gives CASSPDGLPYEQYF.

This clonotype was detected a few times. The CDR3 DNA reads as TGCAGTGCGGGACTAGTCGGTCCGCAGTTCTTC. It translates to CSAGLVGPQFF. The chain is built from TRBV20-1 and TRBJ2-1; 8 nucleotides match TRBD2. This CDR3 is 11 amino acids long. Germline loops: CDR1 DFQATT, CDR2 SNEGSKA (reference sequence). The trim removed 6 bases at V and 12 bases at J, leaving 7 bases unmatched.